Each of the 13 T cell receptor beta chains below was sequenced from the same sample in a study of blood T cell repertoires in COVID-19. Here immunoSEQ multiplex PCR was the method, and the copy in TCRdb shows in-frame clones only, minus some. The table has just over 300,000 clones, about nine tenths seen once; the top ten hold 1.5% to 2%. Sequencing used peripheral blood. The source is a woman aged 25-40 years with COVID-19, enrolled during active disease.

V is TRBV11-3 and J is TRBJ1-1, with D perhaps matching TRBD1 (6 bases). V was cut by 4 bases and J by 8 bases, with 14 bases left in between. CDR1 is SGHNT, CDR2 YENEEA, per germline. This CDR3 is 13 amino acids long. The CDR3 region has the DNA TGTGCCAGCAGCTCCCGGAGGACAGCCGAAGCTTTCTTT. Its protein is CASSSRRTAEAFF.

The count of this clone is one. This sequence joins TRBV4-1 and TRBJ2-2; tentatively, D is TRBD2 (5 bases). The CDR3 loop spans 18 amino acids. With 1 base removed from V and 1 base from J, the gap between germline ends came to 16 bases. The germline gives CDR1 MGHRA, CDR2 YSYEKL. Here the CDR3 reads CASSQVPLRVGNTGELFF. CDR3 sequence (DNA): TGCGCCAGCAGCCAAGTCCCGCTGAGGGTGGGGAACACCGGGGAGCTGTTTTTT.

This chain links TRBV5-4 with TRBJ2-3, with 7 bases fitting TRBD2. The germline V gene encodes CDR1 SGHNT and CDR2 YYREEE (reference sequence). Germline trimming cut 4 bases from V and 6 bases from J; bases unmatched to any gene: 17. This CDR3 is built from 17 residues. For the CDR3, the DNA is TGTGCCAGCAGCGTCGATGCTATGGGGTTGGGGGGGGATACGCAGTATTTT. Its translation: CASSVDAMGLGGDTQYF.

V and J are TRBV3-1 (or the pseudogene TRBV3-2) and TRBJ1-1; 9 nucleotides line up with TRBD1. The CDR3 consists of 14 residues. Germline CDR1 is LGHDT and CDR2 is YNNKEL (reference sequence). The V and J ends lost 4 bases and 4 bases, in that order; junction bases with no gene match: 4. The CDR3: CASSRNRGLTEAFF. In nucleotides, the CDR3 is TGTGCCAGCAGCCGAAACAGGGGGCTCACTGAAGCTTTCTTT.

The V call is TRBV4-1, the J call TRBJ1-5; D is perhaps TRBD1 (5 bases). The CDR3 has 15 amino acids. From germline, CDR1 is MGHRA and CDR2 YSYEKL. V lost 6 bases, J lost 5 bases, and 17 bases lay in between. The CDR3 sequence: CASSLGGGTYQPQHF. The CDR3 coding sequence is TGCGCCAGCAGTTTGGGAGGAGGGACTTATCAGCCCCAGCATTTT.

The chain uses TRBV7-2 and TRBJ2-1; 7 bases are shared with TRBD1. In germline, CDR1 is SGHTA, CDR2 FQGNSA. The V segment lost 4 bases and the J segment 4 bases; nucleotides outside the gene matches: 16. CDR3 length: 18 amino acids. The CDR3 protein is CASSSRSPRDRKYNEQFF. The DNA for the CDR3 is TGTGCCAGCAGCTCCAGATCTCCCCGGGACAGAAAATACAATGAGCAGTTCTTC.

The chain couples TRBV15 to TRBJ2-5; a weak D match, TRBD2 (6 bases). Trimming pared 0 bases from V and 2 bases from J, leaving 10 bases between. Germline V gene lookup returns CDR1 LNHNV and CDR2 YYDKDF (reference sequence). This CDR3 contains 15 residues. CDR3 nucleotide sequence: TGTGCCACCAGCAGAGACCCCCGGGGGCAAGAGACCCAGTACTTC. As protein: CATSRDPRGQETQYF.

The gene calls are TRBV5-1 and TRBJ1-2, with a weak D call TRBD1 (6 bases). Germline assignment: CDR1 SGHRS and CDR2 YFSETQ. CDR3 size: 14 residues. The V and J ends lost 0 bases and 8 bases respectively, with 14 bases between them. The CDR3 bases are TGCGCCAGCAGCTTGGCCTGGACAGATCAAGGCTACACCTTC. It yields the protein CASSLAWTDQGYTF.

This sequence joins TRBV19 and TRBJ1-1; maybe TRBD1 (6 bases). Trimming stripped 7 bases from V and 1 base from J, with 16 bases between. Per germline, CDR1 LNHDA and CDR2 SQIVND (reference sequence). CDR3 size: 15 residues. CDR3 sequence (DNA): TGTGCCAGTAAGATCCGGGGGGCAACGAACACTGAAGCTTTCTTT. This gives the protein CASKIRGATNTEAFF.

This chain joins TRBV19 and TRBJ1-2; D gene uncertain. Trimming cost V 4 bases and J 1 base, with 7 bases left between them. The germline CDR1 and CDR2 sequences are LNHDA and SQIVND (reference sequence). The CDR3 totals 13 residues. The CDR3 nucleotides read TGTGCCAGTAGTACGCGATTTAACTATGGCTACACCTTC. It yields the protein CASSTRFNYGYTF.

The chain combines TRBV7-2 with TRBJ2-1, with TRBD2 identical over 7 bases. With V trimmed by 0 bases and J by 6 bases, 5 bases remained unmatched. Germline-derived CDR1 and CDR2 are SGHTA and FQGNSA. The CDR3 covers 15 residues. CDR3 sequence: CASSLAPSGPNEQFF. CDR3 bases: TGTGCCAGCAGCTTAGCGCCTAGCGGACCCAATGAGCAGTTCTTC.

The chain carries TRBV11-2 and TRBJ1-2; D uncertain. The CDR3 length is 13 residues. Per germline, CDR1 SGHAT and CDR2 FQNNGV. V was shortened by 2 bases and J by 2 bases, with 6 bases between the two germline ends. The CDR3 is CASSLSSNYGYTF. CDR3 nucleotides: TGTGCCAGCAGCTTAAGTAGCAACTATGGCTACACCTTC.

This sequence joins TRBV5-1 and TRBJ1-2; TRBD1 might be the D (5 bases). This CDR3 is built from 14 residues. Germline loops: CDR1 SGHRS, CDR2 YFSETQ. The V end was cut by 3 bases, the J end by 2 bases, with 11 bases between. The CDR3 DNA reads TGCGCCAGCAGCTCGCAGGGACTGAACTATGGCTACACCTTC. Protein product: CASSSQGLNYGYTF.